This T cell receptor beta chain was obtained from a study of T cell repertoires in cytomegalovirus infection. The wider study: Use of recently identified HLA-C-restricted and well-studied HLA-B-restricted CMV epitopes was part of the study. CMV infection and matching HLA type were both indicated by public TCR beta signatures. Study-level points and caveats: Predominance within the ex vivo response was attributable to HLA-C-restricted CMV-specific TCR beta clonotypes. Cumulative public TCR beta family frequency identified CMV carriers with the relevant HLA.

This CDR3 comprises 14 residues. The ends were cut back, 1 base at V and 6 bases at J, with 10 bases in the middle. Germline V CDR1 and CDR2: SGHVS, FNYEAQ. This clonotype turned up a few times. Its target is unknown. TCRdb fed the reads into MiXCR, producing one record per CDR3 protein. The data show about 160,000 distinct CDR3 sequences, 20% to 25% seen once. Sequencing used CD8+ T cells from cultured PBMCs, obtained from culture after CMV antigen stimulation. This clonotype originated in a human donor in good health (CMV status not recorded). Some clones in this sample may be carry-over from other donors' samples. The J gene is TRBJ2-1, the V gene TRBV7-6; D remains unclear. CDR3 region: CASSLEVGSNEQFF. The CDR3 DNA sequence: TGTGCCAGCAGCTTAGAGGTGGGTTCCAATGAGCAGTTCTTC.